The rows below give T cell receptor beta chains drawn from one sample of a study of read filtering for tumor transcriptome and immune sequencing. From the reads, TCRdb called clonotypes with MiXCR, one entry per CDR3 protein. This sample carries approximately 90,000 distinct CDR3 sequences, 9% to 15% of them seen once, and the ten largest clones take just under 15%. Specimen: a population of CD138-negative cells sorted from bone marrow. The receptors were sampled from a donor over 35 with multiple myeloma. The CDR3 runs from the conserved cysteine through the conserved F or W. D genes are given only for firm matches. Clone size is stated in some rows and not others, as once, few, many or a class when expanded.

V	D	size	J	CDR3	DNA
TRBV12-3/TRBV12-4	TRBD2	few	TRBJ2-2	CAGLATGELFF	TGTGCCGGACTAGCGACCGGGGAGCTGTTTTTT
TRBV29-1	TRBD2	.	TRBJ2-3	CSVESSGRSTDTLYF	TGCAGCGTTGAATCTAGCGGGAGAAGCACAGATACGCTGTATTTT
TRBV4-1	TRBD1	many	TRBJ2-3	CASSQGGTGYTQYF	TGCGCCAGCAGCCAAGGAGGGACAGGGTATACGCAGTATTTT
TRBV30	.	many	TRBJ2-1	CAWSRKGVNYNEQFF	TGTGCCTGGAGTAGGAAAGGCGTTAACTACAATGAGCAGTTCTTC
TRBV6-5	.	many	TRBJ1-1	CASSFNADTEAFF	TGTGCCAGCAGTTTCAACGCAGACACTGAAGCTTTCTTT
TRBV29-1	.	many	TRBJ2-3	CSVGRETDTQYF	TGCAGCGTTGGGAGGGAGACAGATACGCAGTATTTT
TRBV5-1	.	many	TRBJ2-3	CASSLGSRASTDTQYF	TGCGCCAGCAGCTTGGGCTCTAGAGCCAGCACAGATACGCAGTATTTT
TRBV6-1	.	many	TRBJ1-2	CASSEEWTSNYGYTF	TGTGCCAGCAGTGAAGAATGGACGTCGAACTATGGCTACACCTTC
TRBV20-1	TRBD1	many	TRBJ1-2	CSVKEVFGTGEHQNYGYTF	TGCAGTGTCAAGGAAGTATTCGGGACAGGGGAGCACCAGAACTATGGCTACACCTTC
TRBV5-6	.	few	TRBJ1-5	CASSLSPTGESAYNQPQHF	TGTGCCAGCAGCTTGTCCCCGACGGGGGAAAGCGCCTACAATCAGCCCCAGCATTTT
TRBV5-1	.	many	TRBJ2-5	CASRGYGGKSETQYF	TGCGCCAGCAGGGGATACGGCGGGAAGTCGGAGACCCAGTACTTC
TRBV2	TRBD1	many	TRBJ2-7	CASSGQGAAEQYF	TGTGCCAGCTCGGGACAGGGGGCTGCCGAGCAGTACTTC
TRBV12-3/TRBV12-4	.	many	TRBJ1-6	CASSFQSRNSPLHF	TGTGCCAGCAGTTTTCAGTCCCGTAATTCACCCCTCCACTTT